The TCR beta chain described here comes from a study of radiotherapy plus CTLA-4 blockade in lung cancer (dated by TCRdb to the late 2010s). For the wider study: Objective responses were observed in about a sixth of enrolled patients, and disease control was achieved in roughly 30%. Study-level results and caveats: The strongest predictors of response were reported to be early dynamic shifts in blood T cell clones along with a rise in serum interferon-beta following radiation. After treatment with radiotherapy and ipilimumab, TCR clones that came from tumors expanded in the peripheral blood.

Between the V and J ends, shortened by 4 bases and 6 bases respectively, the junction contains 10 bases. From a lookup of the germline V gene (reference sequence), CDR1 and CDR2 are MNHEY and SMNVEV. Inclusive of the bounding cysteine and phenylalanine, the CDR3 is 13 residues long. Only the CDR3 portion is preserved as DNA: 39 bases, with reading frame beginning at the first base. The receptor library was made with the immunoSEQ multiplex PCR assay. Here the immuneACCESS table is served through TCRdb, limited to in-frame sequences with V and J called. Missing clones are a known gap in these copies; in checked studies unresolved V genes cover under half, and the rest lacks a known reason. Recorded for this sample are 70,000 to 90,000 clones; 78% of them occurred a single time. The ten largest clones represent approximately 22% of the sample. The study evaluated CTLA-4 blockade (ipilimumab) given together with focal radiation therapy in patients who had chemo-refractory metastatic non-small-cell lung cancer.

As concerns this clone: Its antigen remains undetermined. The sample holds no much larger clone one base away, and base qualities are not on file.

The receptor was derived from a human donor with non-small cell lung cancer whose response to radiotherapy plus ipilimumab could not be evaluated. Some clones in this sample may be carry-over from other donors' samples. The chain is encoded by TRBV27 joined to TRBJ1-5; 5 matching bases give a weak D call of TRBD1. Sequencing used peripheral blood, obtained from a patient treated with radiotherapy plus ipilimumab. The CDR3 region reads CASSSQGGQPQHF. The DNA sequence is as follows: TGTGCCAGCAGTTCGCAGGGAGGTCAGCCCCAGCATTTT.